These 27 T cell receptor beta chains came from one sample sequenced in a study of liver allograft versus peripheral blood T cells. Overall study context: Recipients' peripheral blood served as the comparator for T cell receptor repertoires in transplanted livers.

TCRdb ran MiXCR on the reads and lists one entry per CDR3 protein. In the table there are roughly 9,000 distinct CDR3 sequences, about a sixth of which are singletons. Receptors were obtained from a human patient who had a liver transplant. Some T cells could come from the graft donor.

This clonotype is categorized as medium-sized. This chain joins TRBV28 and TRBJ1-1; 7 bases are a match to TRBD1. CDR1 is MDHEN and CDR2 is SYDVKM in the germline V gene. The J segment lost 0 bases and the V segment lost 11 bases, leaving 9 bases of the junction unmatched. CDR3 length: 14 amino acids. The CDR3 reads CAVQLGGMNTEAFF. For the CDR3, the DNA is TGTGCCGTCCAGTTAGGGGGCATGAACACTGAAGCTTTCTTT.

This clonotype was detected only a few times. J is TRBJ2-7 and V is TRBV25-1, with 7 bases that match TRBD1. In germline, CDR1 is MGHDK, CDR2 SYGVNS. This CDR3 has 13 amino acids. The J segment lost 6 bases and the V segment lost 6 bases, leaving 8 bases of the junction unmatched. The DNA for the CDR3 is TGTGCCAGCAGGCCTACAGGGGCGACCGAGCAGTACTTC. Residues: CASRPTGATEQYF.

Of note for this clonotype: A clone one base away is much larger, so this may be a read error. The CDR3 bases are TGTGTCAGCAGTTACTCGACGGGGGGGACGGTCAATCAGCCCCAGCATTTT. Amino acids: CVSSYSTGGTVNQPQHF. The chain carries TRBV6-6 and TRBJ1-5; D may be TRBD1 (5 bases). The CDR3 runs 17 residues. The germline CDR1 and CDR2 sequences are MNHNY and SVGAGI (reference sequence).

This clonotype was recorded many times. The chain links TRBV7-9 to TRBJ2-7; D possibly uses TRBD1 or TRBD2 (6 bases each). Germline V gene sequence: CDR1 SEHNR, CDR2 FQNEAQ (reference sequence). The ends were cut back, 1 base at V and 4 bases at J, with 14 bases in the middle. CDR3 length: 15 amino acids. The CDR3 sequence is CASSLGGSGAYEQYF. The CDR3 DNA sequence: TGTGCCAGCAGCTTAGGTGGTTCGGGGGCGTACGAGCAGTACTTC.

This clonotype was picked up many times. The chain couples TRBV11-2 to TRBJ1-4; TRBD1 matches at 10 bases. Germline-derived CDR1 and CDR2 are SGHAT and FQNNGV. This CDR3 spans 19 amino acids. J gave up 7 bases and V 4 bases, and 18 bases lay outside the gene matches. The CDR3 DNA reads TGTGCCAGCAGCTCCGCCGCCGGGACAGGGGCGAGACTTAGTGAAAAACTGTTTTTT. Protein product: CASSSAAGTGARLSEKLFF.

This clonotype was observed a few times. The chain joins TRBV24-1 to TRBJ2-3; D not resolved. Per the germline V gene, CDR1 is KGHDR and CDR2 is SFDVKD. V shed 1 base and J shed 6 bases, with 7 bases lying between them. The CDR3 is made up of 13 amino acids. CDR3 sequence: CATSDLGGDTQYF. The CDR3 DNA sequence: TGTGCCACCAGTGATTTAGGCGGTGATACGCAGTATTTT.

This chain uses TRBV2 with TRBJ1-1; no definite D call. This CDR3 is 13 amino acids long. V was pared by 0 bases and J by 4 bases, with 6 bases between. Per germline, CDR1 SNHLY and CDR2 FYNNEI. CDR3 nucleotide sequence: TGTGCCAGCAGTGAAGCTAAGAGCACTGAAGCTTTCTTT. Its translation is CASSEAKSTEAFF.

This clonotype rates as medium-sized. The chain recombines TRBV12-3 or TRBV12-4 with TRBJ1-2; TRBD1 is a possible D gene (5 bases). Between the trimmed V and J ends, which lost 5 bases and 1 base, there was a span of 11 bases. This CDR3 contains 14 residues. The CDR3 bases are TGTGCCAGCAGTCCATGGACACTTAACTATGGCTACACCTTC. Translated, it gives CASSPWTLNYGYTF.

This clonotype was counted only a few times. The chain links TRBV12-3 or TRBV12-4 to TRBJ1-5; weak D call: TRBD1 (6 bases). The CDR3 totals 15 residues. The V and J ends lost 2 bases and 3 bases respectively, with 11 bases between them. The CDR3 sequence: CASSLSGQSNQPQHF. The DNA for the CDR3 is TGTGCCAGCAGTTTATCCGGACAGTCCAATCAGCCCCAGCATTTT.

By frequency in the sample, this clonotype is medium-sized. This sequence joins TRBV27 and TRBJ1-1; D is ambiguous. Trimming took off 2 bases at V and 1 base at J, with 11 bases between the two ends. Per germline, CDR1 MNHEY and CDR2 SMNVEV (reference sequence). The CDR3 contains 15 residues. DNA of the CDR3: TGTGCCAGCAGTTTAAACCCTAGGAGGAACACTGAAGCTTTCTTT. Amino acids: CASSLNPRRNTEAFF.

In its sample, this clonotype is medium-sized. The V call is TRBV11-2, the J call TRBJ1-4, with D perhaps matching TRBD1 (6 bases). The CDR3 is made up of 15 amino acids. Germline-derived CDR1 and CDR2 are SGHAT and FQNNGV. V was trimmed by 2 bases and J by 6 bases, leaving 13 bases between them. CDR3 nucleotide sequence: TGTGCCAGCAGCTTAAACACCGGGACACATGAAAAACTGTTTTTT. Translating gives CASSLNTGTHEKLFF.

The chain combines TRBV7-2 with TRBJ1-6; 7 nucleotides match TRBD1. V gave up 8 bases and J gave up 5 bases; unmatched junction bases: 6. Germline-derived CDR1 and CDR2 are SGHTA and FQGNSA. The CDR3 has 14 residues. In nucleotides, the CDR3 is TGTGCCAGCGCAGGGGGTAGCCATAATTCACCCCTCCACTTT. Amino acids: CASAGGSHNSPLHF. Variable domain in full (rest from reference TRBV7-2 and TRBJ1-6): GAGVSQSPSNKVTEKGKDVELRCDPISGHTALYWYRQSLGQGLEFLIYFQGNSAPDKSGLPSDRFSAERTGGSVSTLTIQRTQQEDSAVYLCASAGGSHNSPLHFGNGTRLTVT.

This clonotype is classed as medium-sized (0.01 to 0.1%). This chain links TRBV9 with TRBJ2-2; 11 positions match TRBD2. Germline CDR1 and CDR2: SGDLS and YYNGEE. This CDR3 has 15 residues. V was clipped by 4 bases and J by 3 bases; unmatched bases: 2. This CDR3 is CASSTSGGYTGELFF. As DNA, the CDR3 is TGTGCCAGCAGCACTAGCGGGGGTTACACCGGGGAGCTGTTTTTT.

This clonotype rates as medium-sized. The genes are TRBV18 and TRBJ1-1; unclear D gene. The length of the CDR3 is 15 residues. The germline gives CDR1 KGHSH, CDR2 LQKENI. V was pared by 3 bases and J by 0 bases, with 11 bases between. The DNA for the CDR3 is TGTGCCAGCTCACCGGATGGGGAAATGAACACTGAAGCTTTCTTT. It is translated as CASSPDGEMNTEAFF.

This clonotype was seen ten or more times. This chain joins TRBV6-5 and TRBJ2-2; D ambiguous. The CDR3 is 14 residues long. Between the trimmed V and J ends, which lost 6 bases and 0 bases, there was a span of 8 bases. Germline-derived CDR1 and CDR2 are MNHEY and SVGAGI. Here the CDR3 reads CASSRAPNTGELFF. The CDR3 DNA is TGTGCCAGCAGCCGCGCCCCGAACACCGGGGAGCTGTTTTTT.

In its sample, this clonotype ranks as medium-sized. V is TRBV11-2 and J is TRBJ1-4; 9 bases are a match to TRBD1. V dropped 5 bases and J dropped 10; count of bases not matched to a gene: 8. The germline gives CDR1 SGHAT, CDR2 FQNNGV. The CDR3 has 14 residues. The CDR3 sequence is CASSPSGTGLKLFF. The CDR3 DNA reads as TGTGCCAGCAGCCCTTCCGGGACAGGGCTAAAACTGTTTTTT. Complete variable domain (other parts from reference TRBV11-2 and TRBJ1-4): EAGVAQSPRYKIIEKRQSVAFWCNPISGHATLYWYQQILGQGPKLLIQFQNNGVVDDSQLPKDRFSAERLKGVDSTLKIQPAKLEDSAVYLCASSPSGTGLKLFFGSGTQLSVL.

The chain joins TRBV19 to TRBJ1-4, with 9 bases lining up with TRBD1. V was pared by 8 bases and J by 8 bases, with 9 bases of the junction left unmatched. The germline V gene encodes CDR1 LNHDA and CDR2 SQIVND (reference sequence). This CDR3 has 14 amino acids. The CDR3 reads CASHRTGANEKLFF. CDR3 bases: TGTGCCAGTCACAGGACAGGGGCAAACGAAAAACTGTTTTTT.

The rearrangement links TRBV12-5 to TRBJ2-7; the D is unclear. Per germline, CDR1 LGHNT and CDR2 FRNRAP. The CDR3 has 12 amino acids. The V end lost 1 base, the J end lost 8 bases, and 9 bases lay between the germline ends. The CDR3 DNA sequence: TGTGCTAGTGGTTTGGAGGCAGTTAAGCAGTACTTC. Translated, it gives CASGLEAVKQYF. Full variable domain (remainder filled in from reference TRBV12-5 and TRBJ2-7): DARVTQTPRHKVTEMGQEVTMRCQPILGHNTVFWYRQTMMQGLELLAYFRNRAPLDDSGMPKDRFSAEMPDATLATLKIQPSEPRDSAVYFCASGLEAVKQYFGPGTRLTVT.

V and J are TRBV2 and TRBJ1-6, with 8 bases fitting TRBD1. Germline CDR1 is SNHLY and CDR2 is FYNNEI. The CDR3 has 14 amino acids. J gave up 10 bases and V 6 bases, and 8 bases lay outside the gene matches. In DNA form, the CDR3 reads TGTGCCAGCAGAGCCTTGACAGGGGAGTCACCCCTCCACTTT. Amino acid sequence: CASRALTGESPLHF.

In its sample, this clonotype was seen a few times. For the CDR3, the DNA is TGCAGTGCTAGCCAGGGGAACACTGAAGCTTTCTTT. Translated: CSASQGNTEAFF. The chain uses TRBV20-1 and TRBJ1-1; D perhaps matches TRBD1 (5 bases). This CDR3 region has 12 residues. V was pared by 3 bases and J by 1 base, with 6 bases between. Germline values: CDR1 DFQATT, CDR2 SNEGSKA (reference sequence).

The chain joins TRBV10-3 to TRBJ1-5; D may be TRBD1 (5 bases). Germline V gene data show CDR1 as ENHRY and CDR2 as SYGVKD. The CDR3 covers 14 residues. V was cut by 2 bases and J by 4 bases, with 9 bases left in between. CDR3: CAISERAGNQPQHF. Written as DNA, the CDR3 is TGTGCCATCAGTGAGAGGGCAGGGAATCAGCCCCAGCATTTT.

This clonotype rates as medium-sized. The chain couples TRBV14 to TRBJ1-6; D remains ambiguous. CDR3 size: 13 residues. Trimming left V 6 bases short and J 3 bases short, with 6 bases between. Looked up from germline, CDR1 is SGHDN and CDR2 is FVKESK. DNA for the CDR3: TGTGCCAGCAGGAACCTCTATAATTCACCCCTCCACTTT. Amino acid sequence: CASRNLYNSPLHF.

This clonotype is medium-sized in the sample. The chain joins TRBV6-5 to TRBJ1-2; possibly TRBD1 for D (5 bases). Trimming stripped 0 bases from V and 1 base from J, with 9 bases between. CDR1 and CDR2 from the germline V gene are MNHEY and SVGAGI. This CDR3 has 15 amino acids. CDR3 coding DNA: TGTGCCAGCAGTTACTCACTGCAGGGTAACTATGGCTACACCTTC. As protein: CASSYSLQGNYGYTF.

CDR3 in amino acids: CASSTAGNYEQYF. CDR3 coding DNA: TGCGCCAGCAGTACGGCAGGGAACTACGAGCAGTACTTC. The rearrangement joins TRBV4-1 to TRBJ2-7, with D maybe TRBD1 (5 bases). V was clipped by 6 bases and J by 3 bases, with 12 bases between them. The CDR3 has 13 amino acids. CDR1 is MGHRA, CDR2 YSYEKL, per germline.

There are a few counts of this clonotype. The J gene is TRBJ1-1, the V gene TRBV30, with D hard to call. This CDR3 is built from 15 residues. CDR1 and CDR2 (germline): GTSNPN, SVGIG (reference sequence). The V end was cut by 2 bases, the J end by 0 bases, with 13 bases between. The CDR3 sequence is CAWSPPGRMNTEAFF. For the CDR3, the DNA is TGTGCCTGGAGTCCCCCTGGACGGATGAACACTGAAGCTTTCTTT.

The V call is TRBV20-1, the J call TRBJ1-4; TRBD1 is a possible D gene (5 bases). The CDR3 covers 15 residues. Trimming pared 3 bases from V and 7 bases from J, leaving 18 bases between. In germline, CDR1 is DFQATT, CDR2 SNEGSKA (reference sequence). The CDR3 DNA reads as TGCAGTGCTAGTACGGGAGGGGCTCGCCCTGAAAAACTGTTTTTT. Protein sequence: CSASTGGARPEKLFF.

Concerning this clonotype itself: A much larger clone lies a single base off, so this may be a read error. V is TRBV5-6 and J is TRBJ1-4; D remains ambiguous. The CDR3 extends over 12 amino acids. Germline V gene data show CDR1 as SGHDT and CDR2 as YYEEEE. Written as DNA, the CDR3 is TGTGGCAGCAGCTTGGTGTCGGAAAAACTGTTTTTT. Amino acid sequence: CGSSLVSEKLFF.